The present entry profiles one TCR beta chain with its context. A far larger clone is one nucleotide away, so this likely arose from a read error. The time point was: before trial treatment. The sample belongs to a study of low-dose radiotherapy and immunotherapy resistance in tumors. Study details: Every day for four cycles from cycle 1 day 1, patients took 300 mg of oral aspirin.

Trimming removed 5 bases from V and 10 bases from J, with 18 bases in between. Germline-derived CDR1 and CDR2 are SNHLY and FYNNEI. This CDR3 has 14 amino acids. Covering alpha and beta chains, TRAV- and TRBV-specific primers were used for the first-strand cDNA. The TCRs were subjected to amplification over roughly 20 PCR cycles employing a constant-region primer in conjunction with a V-primer adapter. Via MiXCR, TCRdb re-called the reads, giving one row per CDR3 protein. The sample includes tens of thousands of distinct CDR3 sequences, less than 40% of them seen just once. The sequences come from PBMCs, collected before treatment. The TCR was taken from a female donor with ovarian cancer. J is TRBJ2-1 and V is TRBV2; maybe TRBD2 (5 bases). The CDR3 spells CASSRFRGSYEQFF. The CDR3 DNA reads as TGTGCCAGCAGTCGCTTCCGCGGGTCCTACGAGCAGTTCTTC.